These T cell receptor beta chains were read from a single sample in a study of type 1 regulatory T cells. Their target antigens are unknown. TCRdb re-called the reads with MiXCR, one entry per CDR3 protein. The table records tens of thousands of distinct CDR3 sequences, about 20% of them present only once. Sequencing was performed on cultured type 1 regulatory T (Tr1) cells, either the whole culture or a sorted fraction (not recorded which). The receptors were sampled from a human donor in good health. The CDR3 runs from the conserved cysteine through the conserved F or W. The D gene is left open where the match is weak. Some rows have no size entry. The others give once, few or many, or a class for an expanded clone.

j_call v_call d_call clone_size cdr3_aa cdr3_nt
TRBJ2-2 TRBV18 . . CASSPRSEIYGELFF TGTGCCAGCTCACCACGGTCAGAGATTTACGGGGAGCTGTTTTTT
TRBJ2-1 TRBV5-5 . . CASSFPGFNEQFF TGTGCCAGCAGCTTTCCGGGCTTCAATGAGCAGTTCTTC
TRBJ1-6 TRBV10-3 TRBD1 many CATGTGGGGNSPLHF TGTGCCACCGGAACAGGGGGCGGTGGGAATTCACCCCTCCACTTT
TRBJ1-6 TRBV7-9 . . CASSVDLNSPLHF TGTGCCAGCAGCGTCGACCTTAATTCACCCCTCCACTTT
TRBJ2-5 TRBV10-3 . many CAISERGETQYF TGTGCCATCAGTGAAAGAGGGGAGACCCAGTACTTC
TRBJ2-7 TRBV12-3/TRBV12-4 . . CASTRVLGEQYF TGTGCCAGCACCAGGGTGTTGGGGGAGCAGTACTTC
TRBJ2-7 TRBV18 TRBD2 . CASSPSPSGSSYEQYF TGTGCCAGCTCACCCTCCCCTAGCGGTAGCTCCTACGAGCAGTACTTC
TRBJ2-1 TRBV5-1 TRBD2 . CASSRAGTSGIREQFF TGCGCCAGCAGCCGGGCCGGGACTAGCGGGATCCGGGAGCAGTTCTTC
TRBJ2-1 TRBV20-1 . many CSARDSVLNEQFF TGCAGTGCTAGAGATTCGGTCCTAAATGAGCAGTTCTTC
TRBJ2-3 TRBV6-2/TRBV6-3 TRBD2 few CASSQYRTSGNTDTQYF TGTGCCAGCAGCCAATATCGGACTAGCGGAAACACAGATACGCAGTATTTT
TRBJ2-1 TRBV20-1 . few CSAITGDEQFF TGCAGTGCTATCACGGGAGATGAGCAGTTCTTC
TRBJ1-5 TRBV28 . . CASTWEGQPQHF TGTGCCAGCACCTGGGAGGGACAGCCCCAGCATTTT
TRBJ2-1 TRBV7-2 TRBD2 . CASSLIAPGGAAPWVEQFF TGTGCCAGCAGCTTAATAGCCCCGGGGGGAGCAGCGCCGTGGGTCGAGCAGTTCTTC
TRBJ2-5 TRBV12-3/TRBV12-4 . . CASNYREETQYF TGTGCCAGCAATTACAGAGAAGAGACCCAGTACTTC
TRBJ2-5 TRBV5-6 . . CASSSTGEGTQYF TGTGCCAGCAGTTCTACAGGGGAGGGGACCCAGTACTTC
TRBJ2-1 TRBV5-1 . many CASSLAYSEQFF TGCGCCAGCAGCTTGGCGTATTCGGAGCAGTTCTTC
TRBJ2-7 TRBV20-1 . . CSAKNSRAYEQYF TGCAGTGCTAAAAACTCAAGGGCCTACGAGCAGTACTTC
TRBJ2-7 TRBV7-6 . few CASSKNSFITQGLYEQYF TGTGCCAGCAGCAAGAATAGTTTTATTACGCAGGGGCTCTACGAGCAGTACTTC
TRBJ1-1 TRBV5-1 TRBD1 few CASSLRGLVAEAFF TGCGCCAGCAGTCTCAGGGGGTTGGTTGCTGAAGCTTTCTTT
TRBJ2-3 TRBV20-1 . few CSARDLMGPISSTDTQYF TGCAGTGCTAGAGATTTAATGGGACCAATATCAAGCACAGATACGCAGTATTTT
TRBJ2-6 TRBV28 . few CASRQGGSGANVLTF TGTGCCAGCAGACAAGGGGGTTCTGGGGCCAACGTCCTGACTTTC
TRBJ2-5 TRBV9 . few CASSVRGEETQYF TGTGCCAGCAGCGTAAGGGGAGAAGAGACCCAGTACTTC
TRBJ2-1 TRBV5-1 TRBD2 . CASGTSGSYNEQFF TGCGCCAGCGGGACTAGCGGGAGCTACAATGAGCAGTTCTTC
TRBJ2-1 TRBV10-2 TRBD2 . CASSDGALGAGVNNEQFF TGCGCCAGCAGTGACGGGGCGTTAGGAGCGGGAGTTAACAATGAGCAGTTCTTC
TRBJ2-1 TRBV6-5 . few CASSYSILREQFF TGTGCCAGCAGTTACTCGATTTTGCGTGAGCAGTTCTTC
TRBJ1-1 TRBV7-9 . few CASSPWGAMNTEAFF TGTGCCAGCAGCCCCTGGGGGGCAATGAACACTGAAGCTTTCTTT